The rows below give T cell receptor beta chains drawn from one sample of a study of OX40 agonist ivuxolimab in advanced cancers. The protocol was immunoSEQ multiplex PCR, while the TCRdb copy is restricted to in-frame clones and leaves out a portion. The sample contains about 100,000 clones, approximately 89% of which appear only once. Sequencing was performed on CD4+ or CD8+ T cells sorted from blood, taken in a trial of the OX40 agonist ivuxolimab. The receptors originated from an adult with an advanced solid tumor such as melanoma, head and neck, liver or kidney cancer. Both conserved end residues are part of each CDR3. D genes are given only for firm matches. Clone size is stated in some rows and not others, as once, few, many or a class when expanded.

d_gene: TRBD2; len: 17; abundance: -; j_gene: TRBJ2-2; v_gene: TRBV7-9; CDR3nt: TGTGCCAGCAGCCCGTCGCTAGCGGAAAGGAACACCGGGGAGCTGTTTTTT; CDR3aa: CASSPSLAERNTGELFF
d_gene: TRBD1; len: 18; abundance: -; j_gene: TRBJ1-5; v_gene: TRBV19; CDR3nt: TGTGCCAGTTCTTCTGGGACAGGGTCGTTATTTACGGTGGAGCCCCAGCATTTT; CDR3aa: CASSSGTGSLFTVEPQHF
d_gene: TRBD1; len: 15; abundance: -; j_gene: TRBJ1-2; v_gene: TRBV5-4; CDR3nt: TGTGCCAGCAGCTTGTCAGGACAGGGGATCGGCGGCTACACCTTC; CDR3aa: CASSLSGQGIGGYTF
d_gene: TRBD2; len: 15; abundance: -; j_gene: TRBJ2-7; v_gene: TRBV4-1; CDR3nt: TGCGCCAGCAGCCCGCTAGCGGGTGGAACCTACGAGCAGTACTTC; CDR3aa: CASSPLAGGTYEQYF
d_gene: -; len: 12; abundance: -; j_gene: TRBJ1-2; v_gene: TRBV28; CDR3nt: TGTGCCAGCAGTTGGGATGACTATGGCTACACCTTC; CDR3aa: CASSWDDYGYTF
d_gene: -; len: 13; abundance: -; j_gene: TRBJ1-2; v_gene: TRBV5-6; CDR3nt: TGTGCCAGCAGCTTAGAGACTTCCTATGGCTACACCTTC; CDR3aa: CASSLETSYGYTF
d_gene: -; len: 13; abundance: -; j_gene: TRBJ1-2; v_gene: TRBV18; CDR3nt: TGTGCCAGCTCAGGCACGGGGGCGGTTGGCTACACCTTC; CDR3aa: CASSGTGAVGYTF
d_gene: TRBD2; len: 17; abundance: -; j_gene: TRBJ2-1; v_gene: TRBV15; CDR3nt: TGTGCCACCAGCAGAGAGGGGCGGCTAGCGGGAGTTAATGAGCAGTTCTTC; CDR3aa: CATSREGRLAGVNEQFF
d_gene: TRBD2; len: 15; abundance: -; j_gene: TRBJ2-7; v_gene: TRBV27; CDR3nt: TGTGCCAGCAGATCACGGACTAGCGCTCCCTACGAGCAGTACTTC; CDR3aa: CASRSRTSAPYEQYF
d_gene: TRBD1; len: 13; abundance: -; j_gene: TRBJ1-5; v_gene: TRBV30; CDR3nt: TGTGCCTGGAGTCAGGGGGCGAATCAGCCCCAGCATTTT; CDR3aa: CAWSQGANQPQHF
d_gene: TRBD1; len: 15; abundance: -; j_gene: TRBJ1-2; v_gene: TRBV28; CDR3nt: TGTGCCAGCAGTTTAATGGACAGGATTTACTATGGCTACACCTTC; CDR3aa: CASSLMDRIYYGYTF
d_gene: TRBD2; len: 15; abundance: -; j_gene: TRBJ2-2; v_gene: TRBV18; CDR3nt: TGTGCCAGCTCAACAGCGGGAGCGAACACCGGGGAGCTGTTTTTT; CDR3aa: CASSTAGANTGELFF
d_gene: -; len: 14; abundance: few; j_gene: TRBJ1-1; v_gene: TRBV4-1; CDR3nt: TGCGCCAGCAGCCAAGGGGATATGAACACTGAAGCTTTCTTT; CDR3aa: CASSQGDMNTEAFF
d_gene: TRBD2; len: 16; abundance: once; j_gene: TRBJ2-5; v_gene: TRBV28; CDR3nt: TGTGCCAGCAGTACGCGGCTAGCGGGAGGTTGGGAGACCCAGTACTTC; CDR3aa: CASSTRLAGGWETQYF
d_gene: TRBD2; len: 17; abundance: once; j_gene: TRBJ2-2; v_gene: TRBV5-1; CDR3nt: TGCGCCAGCACATCCCTAGCGGGAGCTTCGAACACCGGGGAGCTGTTTTTT; CDR3aa: CASTSLAGASNTGELFF
d_gene: TRBD1; len: 15; abundance: -; j_gene: TRBJ1-2; v_gene: TRBV18; CDR3nt: TGTGCCAGCTCACCGACAGGGGGCTTTGGCTATGGCTACACCTTC; CDR3aa: CASSPTGGFGYGYTF
d_gene: -; len: 15; abundance: -; j_gene: TRBJ2-1; v_gene: TRBV5-6; CDR3nt: TGTGCCAGCACCCAGGCCGGACACCTCGATGGTGAGCAGTTCTTC; CDR3aa: CASTQAGHLDGEQFF
d_gene: TRBD1; len: 16; abundance: -; j_gene: TRBJ1-1; v_gene: TRBV28; CDR3nt: TGTGCCAGCAGTCCCCACACAGGGGGCGCGGGCACTGAAGCTTTCTTT; CDR3aa: CASSPHTGGAGTEAFF
d_gene: -; len: 14; abundance: -; j_gene: TRBJ1-3; v_gene: TRBV27; CDR3nt: TGTGCCAGCAGTGCCTTCAACTCTGGAAACACCATATATTTT; CDR3aa: CASSAFNSGNTIYF
d_gene: -; len: 15; abundance: -; j_gene: TRBJ1-2; v_gene: TRBV27; CDR3nt: TGTGCCAGCAGTTTAGTAGGAGGGGTTAGCGGTGGCTACACCTTC; CDR3aa: CASSLVGGVSGGYTF
d_gene: -; len: 13; abundance: -; j_gene: TRBJ2-6; v_gene: TRBV7-9; CDR3nt: TGTGCCAGCCAGAGCTCTGGGGCCAACGTCCTGACTTTC; CDR3aa: CASQSSGANVLTF
d_gene: TRBD1; len: 21; abundance: -; j_gene: TRBJ1-5; v_gene: TRBV7-8; CDR3nt: TGTGCCAGCAGCTTAGTGGCAACCGGGACAGGGGGCTCCCATAGCAATCAGCCCCAGCATTTT; CDR3aa: CASSLVATGTGGSHSNQPQHF
d_gene: TRBD1; len: 15; abundance: -; j_gene: TRBJ2-2; v_gene: TRBV18; CDR3nt: TGTGCCAGCTCACCCCGACAGGGTTGGACCGGGGAGCTGTTTTTT; CDR3aa: CASSPRQGWTGELFF
d_gene: -; len: 13; abundance: -; j_gene: TRBJ2-3; v_gene: TRBV4-3; CDR3nt: TGCGCCAGCAGCCAAGTAGTCCCAGATACGCAGTATTTT; CDR3aa: CASSQVVPDTQYF
d_gene: TRBD1; len: 14; abundance: -; j_gene: TRBJ1-5; v_gene: TRBV7-2; CDR3nt: TGTGCCAGCAGCCTAGGACAGGTCTCTCAGCCCCAGCATTTT; CDR3aa: CASSLGQVSQPQHF
d_gene: TRBD2; len: 16; abundance: -; j_gene: TRBJ2-7; v_gene: TRBV15; CDR3nt: TGTGCCACCAGCAGAGTGCTAGCGGGAGGGCGATACGAGCAGTACTTC; CDR3aa: CATSRVLAGGRYEQYF
d_gene: -; len: 16; abundance: once; j_gene: TRBJ2-1; v_gene: TRBV7-6; CDR3nt: TGTGCCAGCAGCTCCCTTACAGGCTACGGGTACAATGAGCAGTTCTTC; CDR3aa: CASSSLTGYGYNEQFF
d_gene: -; len: 13; abundance: -; j_gene: TRBJ2-2; v_gene: TRBV7-2; CDR3nt: TGTGCCAGCACCCCCCGAAGGACCGGGGAGCTGTTTTTT; CDR3aa: CASTPRRTGELFF
d_gene: -; len: 13; abundance: -; j_gene: TRBJ2-7; v_gene: TRBV28; CDR3nt: TGTGCCAGCTGTTTTTCTCTAGTCTACGAGCAGTACTTC; CDR3aa: CASCFSLVYEQYF
d_gene: TRBD2; len: 15; abundance: -; j_gene: TRBJ2-3; v_gene: TRBV19; CDR3nt: TGTGCCAGTCGCCCAACTAGCGGGAGTACAGATACGCAGTATTTT; CDR3aa: CASRPTSGSTDTQYF
d_gene: -; len: 15; abundance: -; j_gene: TRBJ2-1; v_gene: TRBV5-1; CDR3nt: TGCGCCAGCAGCTTGGGCGGGACAACACACAATGAGCAGTTCTTC; CDR3aa: CASSLGGTTHNEQFF
d_gene: -; len: 16; abundance: -; j_gene: TRBJ2-2; v_gene: TRBV14; CDR3nt: TGTGCCAGCAGCCATGGCCATTGGGGGCGAGGCGGGGAGCTGTTTTTT; CDR3aa: CASSHGHWGRGGELFF
d_gene: -; len: 14; abundance: once; j_gene: TRBJ1-1; v_gene: TRBV6-1; CDR3nt: TGTGCCAGCAGTGAACCCCCAGGGCACACTGAAGCTTTCTTT; CDR3aa: CASSEPPGHTEAFF
d_gene: TRBD1; len: 14; abundance: -; j_gene: TRBJ2-7; v_gene: TRBV7-9; CDR3nt: TGTGCCAGCAGCCGACAGGGGAAAACCTACGAGCAGTACTTC; CDR3aa: CASSRQGKTYEQYF
d_gene: TRBD1; len: 17; abundance: -; j_gene: TRBJ2-5; v_gene: TRBV28; CDR3nt: TGTGCCAGCAGTTTAGGGACCGGGACAGTCAGTTTGGAGACCCAGTACTTC; CDR3aa: CASSLGTGTVSLETQYF
d_gene: TRBD1; len: 15; abundance: -; j_gene: TRBJ2-7; v_gene: TRBV27; CDR3nt: TGTGCCAGCAGCCCCAGCCGGGACAGGGGGTACGAGCAGTACTTC; CDR3aa: CASSPSRDRGYEQYF
d_gene: -; len: 13; abundance: -; j_gene: TRBJ1-3; v_gene: TRBV28; CDR3nt: TGTGCCAGCAGTCTAGAGGCTGGAAACACCATATATTTT; CDR3aa: CASSLEAGNTIYF
d_gene: TRBD2; len: 19; abundance: -; j_gene: TRBJ2-7; v_gene: TRBV2; CDR3nt: TGTGCCAGCAGTGAACCTTCGACTAGCGGGAGCGACCCCTCCTACGAGCAGTACTTC; CDR3aa: CASSEPSTSGSDPSYEQYF
d_gene: -; len: 15; abundance: -; j_gene: TRBJ2-5; v_gene: TRBV28; CDR3nt: TGTGCCAGCAGCCAACTCAGCGGTGGAGGAAAGACCCAGTACTTC; CDR3aa: CASSQLSGGGKTQYF
d_gene: -; len: 14; abundance: -; j_gene: TRBJ1-2; v_gene: TRBV30; CDR3nt: TGTGCCTGGAGTCGTATAGGGGCATTAGATGGCTACACCTTC; CDR3aa: CAWSRIGALDGYTF
d_gene: -; len: 13; abundance: -; j_gene: TRBJ1-1; v_gene: TRBV7-9; CDR3nt: TGTGCCAGCAGCCCACAAAAGACGACTGAAGCTTTCTTT; CDR3aa: CASSPQKTTEAFF
d_gene: -; len: 11; abundance: -; j_gene: TRBJ1-1; v_gene: TRBV7-2; CDR3nt: TGTGCCAGCAGATCAAGGTTAGGGGCTTTCTTT; CDR3aa: CASRSRLGAFF
d_gene: -; len: 15; abundance: -; j_gene: TRBJ2-5; v_gene: TRBV7-9; CDR3nt: TGTGCCAGCAGCTTAATCATATCGTACCAAGAGACCCAGTACTTC; CDR3aa: CASSLIISYQETQYF
d_gene: -; len: 15; abundance: -; j_gene: TRBJ1-3; v_gene: TRBV7-9; CDR3nt: TGTGCCAGCAGCTTAAACCGATTGTCTGGAAACACCATATATTTT; CDR3aa: CASSLNRLSGNTIYF
d_gene: TRBD2; len: 14; abundance: -; j_gene: TRBJ2-1; v_gene: TRBV30; CDR3nt: TGTGCCTTTACGGGACTAGCGATTTACAATGAGCAGTTCTTC; CDR3aa: CAFTGLAIYNEQFF
d_gene: -; len: 16; abundance: -; j_gene: TRBJ2-4; v_gene: TRBV5-4; CDR3nt: TGTGCCAGCAGCGCACCCTCCCGGAACTCGAAAAACATTCAGTACTTC; CDR3aa: CASSAPSRNSKNIQYF
d_gene: TRBD1; len: 14; abundance: -; j_gene: TRBJ2-3; v_gene: TRBV27; CDR3nt: TGTGCCAGCAGTACGTACAGGGGGACAGATACGCAGTATTTT; CDR3aa: CASSTYRGTDTQYF
d_gene: TRBD1; len: 14; abundance: -; j_gene: TRBJ1-4; v_gene: TRBV7-2; CDR3nt: TGTGCCAGCAGCTCCCGGGGACAGGGGGGAAAACTGTTTTTT; CDR3aa: CASSSRGQGGKLFF
d_gene: TRBD2; len: 16; abundance: once; j_gene: TRBJ2-3; v_gene: TRBV28; CDR3nt: TGTGCCAGCAGTCCGAGCGGGACTAGCGGCACAGATACGCAGTATTTT; CDR3aa: CASSPSGTSGTDTQYF
d_gene: -; len: 14; abundance: -; j_gene: TRBJ2-7; v_gene: TRBV5-1; CDR3nt: TGCGCCAGCAGGGAGCTAGGGGACTCCTACGAGCAGTACTTC; CDR3aa: CASRELGDSYEQYF
d_gene: -; len: 14; abundance: -; j_gene: TRBJ1-1; v_gene: TRBV4-2; CDR3nt: TGTGCCAGCAGCCAAGATCGGGGGGACACTGAAGCTTTCTTT; CDR3aa: CASSQDRGDTEAFF
d_gene: -; len: 13; abundance: -; j_gene: TRBJ2-7; v_gene: TRBV18; CDR3nt: TGTGCCAGCTCACCCGGACCGTTCTACGAGCAGTACTTC; CDR3aa: CASSPGPFYEQYF
d_gene: -; len: 17; abundance: -; j_gene: TRBJ2-3; v_gene: TRBV7-9; CDR3nt: TGTGCCAGCAGCTTAGGGAGGGACACACCGTACACAGATACGCAGTATTTT; CDR3aa: CASSLGRDTPYTDTQYF
d_gene: -; len: 14; abundance: -; j_gene: TRBJ2-5; v_gene: TRBV11-3; CDR3nt: TGTGCCAGTGGACCCCCAGGAGTACAAGAGACCCAGTACTTC; CDR3aa: CASGPPGVQETQYF